One and the same sample provided the 28 T cell receptor beta chains below, sequenced in a study of blood T cells in healthy people across ages. Combining a sample-barcoded 5' primer with a J-beta primer mix, a second PCR ran for 7 to 11 cycles. In TCRdb, the 5' RACE reads were re-called with MiXCR into one record per CDR3 protein. The sample has about a million distinct CDR3 sequences; roughly half are singletons. Input material: blood. The receptors were gathered from a woman aged 60-70 years in good health.

This clonotype was counted once. The chain joins TRBV20-1 to TRBJ2-5; 7 nucleotides line up with TRBD2. The DNA end is more similar to TRBJ2-7, so the J call may be wrong. The germline gives CDR1 DFQATT, CDR2 SNEGSKA (reference sequence). The CDR3 is made up of 15 amino acids. CDR3 in amino acids: CSASDPAGKPYEQYF. DNA of the CDR3: TGCAGTGCTAGTGACCCAGCGGGAAAACCCTACGAGCAGTACTTC.

In this sample, this clonotype turned up a few times. The gene calls are TRBV6-5 and TRBJ2-7; 8 bases are shared with TRBD1. The V gene's germline CDR1 is MNHEY and CDR2 SVGAGI. The CDR3 length is 14 residues. J was trimmed by 0 bases and V by 2 bases; bases with no gene match: 0. CDR3 sequence reads: CASSYTGGSYEQYF. DNA for the CDR3: TGTGCCAGCAGTTACACAGGGGGCTCCTACGAGCAGTACTTC.

The chain carries TRBV18 and TRBJ2-7, with unresolved D. The CDR3 consists of 13 residues. The V end was cut by 3 bases, the J end by 3 bases, with 9 bases between. CDR1 and CDR2 (germline): KGHSH, LQKENI. CDR3 region: CASSPSQVYEQYF. For the CDR3, the DNA is TGTGCCAGCTCACCGAGTCAGGTCTACGAGCAGTACTTC.

The genes are TRBV24-1 and TRBJ2-7, with 8 bases fitting TRBD1. The CDR3 covers 16 residues. The junction had 8 bases not matched to a gene; V was cut back by 0 bases and J by 5 bases. Germline CDR1 reads KGHDR; CDR2 reads SFDVKD. The CDR3 bases are TGTGCCACCAGTGATTTGCAGGACAGGGAAGGAAACGAGCAGTACTTC. Protein product: CATSDLQDREGNEQYF.

V is TRBV5-5 and J is TRBJ2-3; tentative D call: TRBD2 (6 bases). The V gene lost 2 bases and the J gene lost 0 bases, with 13 bases spanning the gap. CDR1 SGHKS and CDR2 YYEKEE come from the germline V gene (reference sequence). The CDR3 spans 16 residues. The CDR3 region has the DNA TGTGCCAGCAGCTTTGGAGGGTCCGATAGCACAGATACGCAGTATTTT. This gives the protein CASSFGGSDSTDTQYF.

Only a few counts were recorded for this clonotype. CDR3 amino acids: CATGQGYSYEQYF. CDR3 coding DNA: TGTGCCACGGGACAGGGATATTCCTACGAGCAGTACTTC. This chain connects TRBV10-3 to TRBJ2-7; 9 positions match TRBD1. CDR3 length equals 13 residues. Germline CDR1 and CDR2: ENHRY and SYGVKD. V was clipped by 10 bases and J by 1 base; unmatched bases: 5.

There are many counts of this clonotype. The rearrangement joins TRBV4-2 to TRBJ2-7, with D perhaps TRBD1 or TRBD2 (6 bases each). Trimming removed 0 bases at V and 1 base at J, with 10 bases between. There are 15 residues in the CDR3. Germline V CDR1 and CDR2: LGHNA, YNFKEQ. Here the CDR3 DNA reads TGTGCCAGCAGCCAAGAGCAGGGGACTTCCTACGAGCAGTACTTC. Residues: CASSQEQGTSYEQYF.

This clonotype was picked up a small number of times. The genes are TRBV6-1 and TRBJ1-6, with 7 nucleotides matching TRBD1. V dropped 5 bases and J dropped 7; count of bases not matched to a gene: 17. The CDR3 covers 18 residues. In germline, CDR1 is MNHNS, CDR2 SASEGT. CDR3 DNA: TGTGCCAGCAGTCCAACAGGGGAGTACTCACACCCCAATTCACCCCTCCACTTT. Amino acids: CASSPTGEYSHPNSPLHF.

About this clonotype: A clone one base away is much larger, so this may be a read error. The chain is built from TRBV29-1 and TRBJ1-2; weak D call: TRBD1 (5 bases). The CDR3 has 11 residues. CDR1 and CDR2 from the germline V gene are SQVTM and ANQGSEA. The CDR3 sequence is CSYDSNYGYAF. CDR3 bases: TGCAGCTACGACAGTAACTATGGCTACGCCTTC. Together with reference TRBV29-1 and TRBJ1-2, the CDR3 gives the full variable domain: SAVISQKPSRDICQRGTSLTIQCQVDSQVTMMFWYRQQPGQSLTLIATANQGSEATYESGFVIDKFPISRPNLTFSTLTVSNMSPEDSSIYLCSYDSNYGYAFGSGTRLTVV.

In this sample, this clonotype turned up a few times. The rearrangement uses TRBV27 and TRBJ2-1, with D tentatively TRBD1 or TRBD2 (5 bases each). The ends were cut back, 7 bases at V and 8 bases at J, with 15 bases in the middle. This CDR3 is 13 amino acids long. Germline CDR1 MNHEY, CDR2 SMNVEV (reference sequence). CDR3 coding DNA: TGTGCCAGCAAGGGACGGCCCATGGATGAGCAGTTCTTC. As protein: CASKGRPMDEQFF.

The rearrangement links TRBV5-1 to TRBJ2-1; no reliable D call. The germline gives CDR1 SGHRS, CDR2 YFSETQ. Deletions cut 1 base from V and 9 bases from J, with 11 bases between. This CDR3 is 13 amino acids long. DNA of the CDR3: TGCGCCAGCAGCTTGACTAACGCCGGTGAGCAGTTCTTC. This gives the protein CASSLTNAGEQFF.

In this sample, this clonotype turned up a few times. The V gene is TRBV7-2, the J gene TRBJ2-5; the D is unclear. The end of the DNA is better explained by TRBJ2-7, so the J call may be wrong. The germline V gene encodes CDR1 SGHTA and CDR2 FQGNSA. The CDR3 totals 13 residues. The CDR3 sequence: CASSPPSHDEQYF. The CDR3 DNA reads TGTGCCAGCAGCCCCCCCTCCCATGACGAGCAGTACTTC.

V gene TRBV11-3 combines with J gene TRBJ2-1; no reliable D call. Germline lookup yields CDR1 SGHNT and CDR2 YENEEA. The CDR3 sequence is 14 residues long. V gave up 1 base and J gave up 6 bases, with 10 bases separating them. CDR3 in DNA: TGTGCCAGCAGCTTAGGGGCTGAGTTCAATGAGCAGTTCTTC. This codes for CASSLGAEFNEQFF.

V gene TRBV4-3 combines with J gene TRBJ1-2; D may be TRBD1 (6 bases). Germline CDR1 is LGHNA and CDR2 is YSLEER. Trimming took off 3 bases at V and 7 bases at J, with 21 bases between the two ends. The CDR3 length is 16 residues. The CDR3: CASSQGVGQISCGYTF. In DNA, the CDR3 is TGCGCCAGCAGCCAGGGAGTCGGACAGATTTCCTGTGGCTACACCTTC.

The sample holds a few counts of this clonotype. This rearrangement joins TRBV6-1 to TRBJ1-1; no clear D gene. Per the germline V gene, CDR1 is MNHNS and CDR2 is SASEGT. Trimming took 8 bases from V and 4 from J, leaving 11 bases between them. The CDR3 sequence is 12 residues long. The CDR3 sequence is CASSRLSTEAFF. The CDR3 DNA sequence: TGTGCCAGCTCTAGGTTAAGCACTGAAGCTTTCTTT.

The chain has TRBV6-5 and TRBJ2-4; D perhaps matches TRBD2 (5 bases). The CDR3 sequence is 12 residues long. The V end lost 4 bases, the J end lost 13 bases, and 14 bases lay between the germline ends. Germline CDR1 MNHEY, CDR2 SVGAGI. This chain's CDR3 is CASSSPPWEQYF. In DNA, the CDR3 is TGTGCCAGCAGTTCCCCCCCTTGGGAGCAGTACTTC.

The CDR3 loop is CSARARLARQYF. The CDR3 DNA reads TGCAGTGCTAGGGCGAGACTAGCTCGGCAGTACTTC. The rearrangement joins TRBV20-1 to TRBJ2-7, with TRBD2 matching over 7 bases. CDR3 size: 12 residues. The germline CDR1 and CDR2 sequences are DFQATT and SNEGSKA (reference sequence). V gave up 3 bases and J gave up 9 bases; unmatched junction bases: 8.

The chain joins TRBV24-1 to TRBJ2-1; D may be TRBD2 (6 bases). There are 15 residues in the CDR3. V dropped 4 bases and J dropped 1 base, with 10 bases sitting between them. Germline CDR1 reads KGHDR; CDR2 reads SFDVKD. CDR3 region: CATSESGLSYNEQFF. DNA of the CDR3: TGTGCCACCAGTGAGAGCGGGCTTTCCTACAATGAGCAGTTCTTC.

This clonotype was observed once. This chain connects TRBV7-9 to TRBJ2-2, with D possibly matching TRBD2 (6 bases). Trimming took 5 bases from V and 6 from J, leaving 13 bases between them. CDR3 length: 14 amino acids. CDR1 is SEHNR and CDR2 is FQNEAQ in the germline V gene (reference sequence). The CDR3, as DNA: TGTGCCAGCAGCCGCAGCGCTAGCGCCGGGGAGCTGTTTTTT. This translates into CASSRSASAGELFF.

This clonotype was found many times. The V and J genes are TRBV29-1 and TRBJ1-1; unclear D gene. This CDR3 comprises 10 residues. The germline CDR1 and CDR2 sequences are SQVTM and ANQGSEA. Trimming cost V 6 bases and J 5 bases, with 7 bases left between them. The CDR3 loop is CSVGRTEAFF. Here the CDR3 DNA reads TGCAGCGTCGGGAGGACTGAAGCTTTCTTT.

V is TRBV4-1 and J is TRBJ2-7; 7 bases fit TRBD1. Germline lookup yields CDR1 MGHRA and CDR2 YSYEKL. The CDR3 covers 15 residues. V shed 2 bases, J shed 3 bases, and the junction held 7 bases outside the gene matches. CDR3 loop: CASSQPTGDGYEQYF. Here the CDR3 DNA reads TGCGCCAGCAGCCAACCAACAGGGGATGGCTACGAGCAGTACTTC.

This clonotype was counted a few times. The chain joins TRBV6-4 to TRBJ2-3; 8 bases are shared with TRBD2. The CDR3 consists of 16 residues. J was trimmed by 4 bases and V by 2 bases; bases with no gene match: 8. Per the germline V gene, CDR1 is MRHNA and CDR2 is SNTAGT. The CDR3 sequence: CASSDIAGGSPDTQYF. CDR3 DNA: TGTGCCAGCAGTGACATCGCGGGAGGTAGTCCAGATACGCAGTATTTT.

The chain uses TRBV4-2 and TRBJ2-7, with 7 bases fitting TRBD2. The V segment lost 1 base and the J segment 6 bases; nucleotides outside the gene matches: 9. Germline CDR1 LGHNA, CDR2 YNFKEQ. The CDR3 runs 15 residues. The CDR3 DNA is TGTGCCAGCAGCCAAGTTGGCGGGAGTGGTCTCGAGCAGTACTTC. It translates to CASSQVGGSGLEQYF.

The genes are TRBV12-3 or TRBV12-4 and TRBJ1-1; D is ambiguous. V was shortened by 6 bases and J by 5 bases, with 16 bases between the two germline ends. The CDR3 runs to 14 residues. This chain's CDR3 is CASRPPRGLTEAFF. The DNA for the CDR3 is TGTGCCAGCAGGCCTCCGAGAGGGCTAACTGAAGCTTTCTTT.

V is TRBV7-9 and J is TRBJ1-4; 7 positions match TRBD1. The CDR3 consists of 14 residues. The germline V gene has CDR1 SEHNR and CDR2 FQNEAQ (reference sequence). The J segment lost 8 bases and the V segment lost 5 bases, leaving 8 bases of the junction unmatched. CDR3 nucleotide sequence: TGTGCCAGCAGCCGACAGGGCTTACGAGAAAAACTGTTTTTT. Its translation is CASSRQGLREKLFF.

The genes are TRBV3-1 and TRBJ2-6; D gene ambiguous. Trimming took off 6 bases at V and 1 base at J, with 13 bases between the two ends. In germline, CDR1 is LGHDT, CDR2 YNNKEL (reference sequence). This CDR3 comprises 16 residues. Here the CDR3 reads CASSRQVGSGANVLTF. CDR3 in DNA: TGTGCCAGCAGTCGTCAGGTGGGGTCTGGGGCCAACGTCCTGACTTTC.

This clonotype was seen a few times. V gene TRBV9 combines with J gene TRBJ2-7; 11 bases agree with TRBD1. The CDR3 contains 13 residues. The V gene's germline CDR1 is SGDLS and CDR2 YYNGEE. V shed 3 bases, J shed 6 bases, and the junction held 2 bases outside the gene matches. CDR3: CASSAGTGGEQYF. The DNA of the CDR3 is TGTGCCAGCAGCGCCGGGACAGGGGGCGAGCAGTACTTC.

The chain employs TRBV7-9 and TRBJ2-5; D is undetermined. CDR3 length: 17 amino acids. From germline, CDR1 is SEHNR and CDR2 FQNEAQ (reference sequence). V was trimmed by 2 bases and J by 2 bases, leaving 18 bases between them. The CDR3 protein is CASSLSRLGITQETQYF. The DNA of the CDR3 is TGTGCCAGCAGCTTATCTAGATTGGGGATAACTCAAGAGACCCAGTACTTC.